The 9 T cell receptor beta chains reported below all come from one sample, sequenced in a study of blood T cell repertoires in COVID-19. Only in-frame clones appear in the TCRdb table, and some are missing; sequencing was by immunoSEQ multiplex PCR. The data show 250,000 to 300,000 clones, roughly 91% seen once. The sequenced sample was PBMCs or T cells enriched from blood (not recorded which). These receptors were taken from a woman in her fifties or sixties in a cohort exposed to, infected with or recovered from COVID-19 (not recorded which).

The chain joins TRBV29-1 to TRBJ1-3; TRBD1 is a possible D gene (6 bases). The germline CDR1 and CDR2 sequences are SQVTM and ANQGSEA. Trimming shortened V by 8 bases and J by 4 bases, and 15 bases separated the two germline ends. CDR3 length: 13 residues. The DNA of the CDR3 is TGCAGCATCTTACAGGGATCCGGAAACACCATATATTTT. It yields the protein CSILQGSGNTIYF.

The rearrangement uses TRBV6-5 and TRBJ2-5, with D possibly being TRBD2 (5 bases). The V gene's germline CDR1 is MNHEY and CDR2 SVGAGI. V was trimmed by 7 bases and J by 5 bases, leaving 11 bases between them. The CDR3 contains 12 residues. In DNA, the CDR3 is TGTGCCAGCAACCCTAGCTCGGAGACCCAGTACTTC. Protein product: CASNPSSETQYF.

The chain recombines TRBV11-2 with TRBJ2-1, with TRBD1 identical over 7 bases. This CDR3 region has 13 residues. V lost 5 bases to trimming and J lost 6 bases; unmatched junction nucleotides: 4. CDR1 is SGHAT, CDR2 FQNNGV, per germline. In DNA, the CDR3 is TGTGCCAGCAGCACTCGACAGGGCAATGAGCAGTTCTTC. The encoded protein is CASSTRQGNEQFF.

The chain carries TRBV12-3 or TRBV12-4 and TRBJ2-4, with D hard to call. V dropped 6 bases and J dropped 0 bases, with 3 bases sitting between them. The length of the CDR3 is 12 residues. The CDR3 DNA sequence: TGTGCCAGCAGACAAGCCAAAAACATTCAGTACTTC. It encodes CASRQAKNIQYF.

The chain couples TRBV9 to TRBJ2-1; 11 positions match TRBD2. Germline V gene sequence: CDR1 SGDLS, CDR2 YYNGEE. J lost 8 bases, V lost 6 bases, and 4 bases had no gene match. The CDR3 extends over 13 amino acids. The CDR3 loop is CASKTSGSDEQFF. The CDR3 DNA follows: TGTGCCAGCAAAACTAGCGGGAGTGATGAGCAGTTCTTC.

The V call is TRBV30, the J call TRBJ2-5; D possibly corresponds to TRBD2 (6 bases). CDR1 is GTSNPN, CDR2 SVGIG, per germline (reference sequence). The CDR3 length is 15 residues. The V gene lost 6 bases and the J gene lost 4 bases, with 21 bases spanning the gap. CDR3 in amino acids: CACKPSTSLRETQYF. CDR3 DNA sequence: TGTGCCTGCAAACCTTCGACTAGTCTACGAGAGACCCAGTACTTC.

In DNA, the CDR3 is TGTGCCAGCAGGACAGGGCTCACAGATACGCAGTATTTT. This sequence encodes CASRTGLTDTQYF. The chain couples TRBV27 to TRBJ2-3, with 7 bases that match TRBD1. Germline V CDR1 and CDR2: MNHEY, SMNVEV (reference sequence). This CDR3 region has 13 residues. The V and J ends lost 6 bases and 2 bases, in that order; junction bases with no gene match: 2.

This CDR3 reads CAWSVRDRVAFF. In DNA form, the CDR3 reads TGTGCCTGGAGTGTAAGGGACAGGGTAGCTTTCTTT. V usage is TRBV30 and J usage is TRBJ1-1; TRBD1 aligns across 9 bases. CDR1 is GTSNPN, CDR2 SVGIG, per germline (reference sequence). This CDR3 comprises 12 residues. The V and J ends lost 0 bases and 10 bases, in that order; junction bases with no gene match: 3.

This clone was detected a few times. The genes are TRBV19 and TRBJ1-1; D gene uncertain. The CDR3 loop spans 16 amino acids. The germline V and J ends were trimmed by 5 bases and 2 bases, with 18 bases remaining between them. CDR1 is LNHDA, CDR2 SQIVND, per germline (reference sequence). The CDR3 protein is CASSSVAGRPNTEAFF. The CDR3 nucleotides are TGTGCCAGTAGTTCCGTTGCAGGCCGGCCTAACACTGAAGCTTTCTTT. The variable domain in full, with the rest retrieved from reference TRBV19 and TRBJ1-1, is DGGITQSPKYLFRKEGQNVTLSCEQNLNHDAMYWYRQDPGQGLRLIYYSQIVNDFQKGDIAEGYSVSREKKESFPLTVTSAQKNPTAFYLCASSSVAGRPNTEAFFGQGTRLTVV.